Listed below are T cell receptor beta chains from one sample, sequenced in a study of T cell clusters in autoimmune cytopenias. TCRdb re-called the multiplex PCR reads, yielding one record per CDR3 amino acid sequence without DNA. The sample table sets out about 11,000 distinct CDR3 sequences. Another study also made use of these data, one on T cell repertoires in aging, cancer and after chemotherapy.

Sequencing input: peripheral blood. These receptors were taken from a human donor in good health. Each CDR3 is given with its conserved first and last residue. Size is omitted from some rows. Given values are once, few, many or a class for expanded clones.

CDR3aa	j_gene	v_gene	abundance
CASSSIPSGATGTSGNTIYF	TRBJ1-3	TRBV7-6	.
CAWKDSPGNTEAFF	TRBJ1-1	TRBV30	medium-sized
CASSLAGELFF	TRBJ2-2	TRBV27	medium-sized
CASSLDRQGIGNEQFF	TRBJ2-1	TRBV11-2	.
CAISLQGGSNQPQHF	TRBJ1-5	TRBV10-3	.
CSARGGTYEQYF	TRBJ2-7	TRBV20-1	medium-sized
CASSYEGQQYF	TRBJ2-3	TRBV6-2/TRBV6-3	medium-sized
CSVAGTGAGHEQYF	TRBJ2-7	TRBV29-1	medium-sized
CSVEGTGVEKLFF	TRBJ1-4	TRBV29-1	medium-sized
CSARGAGSQGNSPLHF	TRBJ1-6	TRBV20-1	.
CASSYSQGALGATEAFF	TRBJ1-1	TRBV5-1	.
CASSRRDEQYF	TRBJ2-7	TRBV6-2/TRBV6-3	.
CASRRDRVGYNEQFF	TRBJ2-1	TRBV6-2/TRBV6-3	.
CASSQERGLAYGYTF	TRBJ1-2	TRBV14	medium-sized
CAISAVPGGYSDTQYF	TRBJ2-3	TRBV10-3	.
CASSPGTAGITEAFF	TRBJ1-1	TRBV4-2	.
CASSSRRNSPLHF	TRBJ1-6	TRBV12-3/TRBV12-4	medium-sized
CASSSQGGEKAGELFF	TRBJ2-2	TRBV7-3	.
CASRPGTGVEKQYF	TRBJ2-7	TRBV6-9	.
CASGLGDGYNEQFF	TRBJ2-1	TRBV12-5	.
CASSRTSVSTDTQYF	TRBJ2-3	TRBV27	.
CAIQAGFGNSPLHF	TRBJ1-6	TRBV7-2	.
CASSLAGTGEQYF	TRBJ2-7	TRBV7-2	.
CASSPYGQYHSWYGYTF	TRBJ1-2	TRBV28	.
CASSGAGTGEGQYF	TRBJ2-7	TRBV5-6	.
CASSLGSGANVLTF	TRBJ2-6	TRBV12-3/TRBV12-4	.
CASAGVPPGAFF	TRBJ1-1	TRBV27	.
CASSYGGTEAFF	TRBJ1-1	TRBV6-2/TRBV6-3	.
CASSQQKYTNTEAFF	TRBJ1-1	TRBV4-1	.
CATSDDGGPGYTF	TRBJ1-2	TRBV24-1	.
CASSARFPGGDEQFF	TRBJ2-1	TRBV5-1	.
CAWSGQGGTEAFF	TRBJ1-1	TRBV30	medium-sized
CASRSTDTQYF	TRBJ2-3	TRBV7-9	.
CASSGGGLNIQYF	TRBJ2-4	TRBV27	.
CASSPSSRGEQYF	TRBJ2-7	TRBV6-5	medium-sized
CASSLVGTSGGGITDTQYF	TRBJ2-3	TRBV7-2	.
CASSPGGREQYF	TRBJ2-7	TRBV21-1	.
CASSDSTSGGANEQFF	TRBJ2-1	TRBV6-4	medium-sized
CASSPSTDTQYF	TRBJ2-3	TRBV18	medium-sized
CATSKAGTGQETQYF	TRBJ2-5	TRBV15	.
CASSEMENPYEQYF	TRBJ2-7	TRBV2	.
CACSSQRGGELFF	TRBJ2-2	TRBV30	medium-sized
CSASGVGRRPYEQYF	TRBJ2-7	TRBV20-1	.
CSASSLAGGQETQYF	TRBJ2-5	TRBV20-1	medium-sized
CASRFMVRKGLAGGPDTQYF	TRBJ2-3	TRBV6-2/TRBV6-3	.
CSARREDTQYF	TRBJ2-3	TRBV20-1	medium-sized
CASSLRGAVNNEQFF	TRBJ2-1	TRBV7-9	.
CASSIVHNEQFF	TRBJ2-1	TRBV19	medium-sized
CSASGNNSPLHF	TRBJ1-6	TRBV20-1	medium-sized
CASSLSGQGYEQYF	TRBJ2-7	TRBV7-2	.
CSARDGDLLPYYEQYF	TRBJ2-7	TRBV20-1	.
CASRKEGNEKLFF	TRBJ1-4	TRBV5-4	.
CASRRVTDSYEQYF	TRBJ2-7	TRBV6-5	.
CASSPRQGVGYEQYF	TRBJ2-7	TRBV7-9	.